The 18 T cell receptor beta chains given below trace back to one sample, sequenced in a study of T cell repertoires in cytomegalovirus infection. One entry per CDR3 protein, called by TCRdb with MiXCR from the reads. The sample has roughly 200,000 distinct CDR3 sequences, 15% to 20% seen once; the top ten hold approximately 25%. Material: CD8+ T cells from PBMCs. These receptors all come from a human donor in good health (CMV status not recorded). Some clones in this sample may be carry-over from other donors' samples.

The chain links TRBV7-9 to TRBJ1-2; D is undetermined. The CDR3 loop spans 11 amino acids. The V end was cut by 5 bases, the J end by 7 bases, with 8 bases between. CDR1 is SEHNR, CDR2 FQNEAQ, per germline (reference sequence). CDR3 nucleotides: TGTGCCAGCAGCCCTAGGGTTGGCTACACCTTC. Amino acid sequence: CASSPRVGYTF.

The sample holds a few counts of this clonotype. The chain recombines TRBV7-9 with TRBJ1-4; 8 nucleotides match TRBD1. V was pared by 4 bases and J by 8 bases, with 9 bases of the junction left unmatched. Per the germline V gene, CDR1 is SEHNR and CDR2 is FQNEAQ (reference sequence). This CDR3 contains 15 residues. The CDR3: CASSYPGTGDEKLFF. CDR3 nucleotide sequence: TGTGCCAGCAGCTACCCCGGGACAGGTGACGAAAAACTGTTTTTT.

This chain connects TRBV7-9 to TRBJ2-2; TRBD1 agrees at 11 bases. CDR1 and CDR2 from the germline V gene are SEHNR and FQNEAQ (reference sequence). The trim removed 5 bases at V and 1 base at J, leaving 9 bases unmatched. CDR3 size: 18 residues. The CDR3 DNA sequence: TGTGCCAGCAGCATCTGGACAGGGGGCGTCGGGAACACCGGGGAGCTGTTTTTT. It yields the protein CASSIWTGGVGNTGELFF. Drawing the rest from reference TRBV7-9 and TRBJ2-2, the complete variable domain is DTGVSQNPRHKITKRGQNVTFRCDPISEHNRLYWYRQTLGQGPEFLTYFQNEAQLEKSRLLSDRFSAERPKGSFSTLEIQRTEQGDSAMYLCASSIWTGGVGNTGELFFGEGSRLTVL.

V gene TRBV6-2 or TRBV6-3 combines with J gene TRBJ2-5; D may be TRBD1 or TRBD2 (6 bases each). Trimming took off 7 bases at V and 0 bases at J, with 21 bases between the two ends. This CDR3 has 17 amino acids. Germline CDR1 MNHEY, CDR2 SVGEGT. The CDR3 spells CASTSPEGGKYQETQYF. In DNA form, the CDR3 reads TGTGCCAGCACCTCACCTGAAGGGGGGAAGTACCAAGAGACCCAGTACTTC.

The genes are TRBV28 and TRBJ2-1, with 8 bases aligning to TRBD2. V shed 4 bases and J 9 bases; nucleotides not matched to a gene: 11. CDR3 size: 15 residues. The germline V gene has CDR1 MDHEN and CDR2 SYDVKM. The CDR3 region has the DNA TGTGCCAGCAGTTACCCCGGGGGGGCGGCGGGTGAGCAGTTCTTC. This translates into CASSYPGGAAGEQFF.

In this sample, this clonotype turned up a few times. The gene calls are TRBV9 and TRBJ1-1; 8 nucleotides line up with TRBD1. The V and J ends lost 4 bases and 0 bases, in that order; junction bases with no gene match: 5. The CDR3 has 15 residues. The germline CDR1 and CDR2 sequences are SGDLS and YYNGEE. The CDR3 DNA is TGTGCCAGCAGCCACCAACAGGGGGTGAACACTGAAGCTTTCTTT. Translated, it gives CASSHQQGVNTEAFF.

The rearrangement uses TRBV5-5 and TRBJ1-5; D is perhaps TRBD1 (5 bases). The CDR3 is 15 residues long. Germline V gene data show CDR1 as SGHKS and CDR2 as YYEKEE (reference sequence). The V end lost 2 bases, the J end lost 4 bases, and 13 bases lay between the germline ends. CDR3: CASSFGAWGNQPQHF. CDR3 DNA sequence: TGTGCCAGCAGCTTCGGGGCTTGGGGTAATCAGCCCCAGCATTTT.

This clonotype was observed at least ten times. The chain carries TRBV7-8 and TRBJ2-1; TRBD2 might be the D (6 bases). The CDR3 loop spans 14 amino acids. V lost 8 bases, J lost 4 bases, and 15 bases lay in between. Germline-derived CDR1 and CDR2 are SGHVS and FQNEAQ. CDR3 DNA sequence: TGTGCCAGCGAAACCGACCGGGGGTACAATGAGCAGTTCTTC. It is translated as CASETDRGYNEQFF.

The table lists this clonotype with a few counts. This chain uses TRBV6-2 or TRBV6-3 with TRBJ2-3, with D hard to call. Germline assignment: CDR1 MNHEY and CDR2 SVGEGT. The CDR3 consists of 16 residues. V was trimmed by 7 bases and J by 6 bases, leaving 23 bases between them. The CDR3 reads CASIYSLGRPTDTQYF. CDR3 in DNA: TGTGCCAGCATCTACTCGCTCGGCAGGCCGACGGATACGCAGTATTTT.

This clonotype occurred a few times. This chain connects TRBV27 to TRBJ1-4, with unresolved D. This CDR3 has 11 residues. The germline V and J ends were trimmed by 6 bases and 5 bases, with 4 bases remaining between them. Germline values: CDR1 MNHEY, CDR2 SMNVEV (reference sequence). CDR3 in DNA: TGTGCCAGCAGGAACAATGAAAAACTGTTTTTT. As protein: CASRNNEKLFF.

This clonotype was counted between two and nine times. In DNA, the CDR3 is TGTGCCAGCAGTTACCCGGGACAGGGGTCCTTTTTGAACACTGAAGCTTTCTTT. As protein: CASSYPGQGSFLNTEAFF. The rearrangement uses TRBV6-6 and TRBJ1-1, with TRBD1 matching 10 bases. V was pared by 2 bases and J by 0 bases, with 9 bases of the junction left unmatched. CDR1 and CDR2 (germline): MNHNY, SVGAGI (reference sequence). This CDR3 is 18 amino acids long.

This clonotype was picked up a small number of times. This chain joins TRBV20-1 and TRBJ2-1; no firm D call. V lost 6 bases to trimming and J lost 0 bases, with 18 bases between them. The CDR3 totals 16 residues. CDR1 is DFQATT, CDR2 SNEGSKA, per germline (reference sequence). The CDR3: CSAPISFPSSYNEQFF. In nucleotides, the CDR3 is TGCAGTGCACCCATCAGCTTTCCGAGCTCCTACAATGAGCAGTTCTTC.

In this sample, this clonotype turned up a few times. The CDR3 loop reads CASSLKAPPNEQFF. The CDR3 bases are TGTGCCAGCAGCTTAAAGGCCCCCCCCAATGAGCAGTTCTTC. J is TRBJ2-1 and V is TRBV7-2; no reliable D call. Germline V gene data show CDR1 as SGHTA and CDR2 as FQGNSA. The CDR3 is made up of 14 amino acids. With 2 bases removed from V and 6 bases from J, the gap between germline ends came to 11 bases.

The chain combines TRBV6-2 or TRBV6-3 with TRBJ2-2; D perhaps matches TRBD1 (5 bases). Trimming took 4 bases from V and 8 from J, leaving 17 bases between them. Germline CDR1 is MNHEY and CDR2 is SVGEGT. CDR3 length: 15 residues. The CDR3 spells CASSFTTARIGELFF. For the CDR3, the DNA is TGTGCCAGCAGTTTTACGACAGCAAGGATAGGGGAGCTGTTTTTT.

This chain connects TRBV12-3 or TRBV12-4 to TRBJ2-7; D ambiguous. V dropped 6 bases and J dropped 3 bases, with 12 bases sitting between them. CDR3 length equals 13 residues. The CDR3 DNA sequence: TGTGCCAGCAGCCCCACCTTAAACTACGAGCAGTACTTC. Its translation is CASSPTLNYEQYF.

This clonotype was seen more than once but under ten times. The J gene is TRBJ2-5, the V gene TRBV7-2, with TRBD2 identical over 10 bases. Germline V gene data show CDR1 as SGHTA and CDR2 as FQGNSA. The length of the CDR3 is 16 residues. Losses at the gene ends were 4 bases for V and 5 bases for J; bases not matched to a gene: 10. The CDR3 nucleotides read TGTGCCAGCAGCTCTTTAAGCGGGGGGGAGGTCGAGACCCAGTACTTC. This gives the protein CASSSLSGGEVETQYF.

CDR3: CASSTGSSYEQYF. CDR3 bases: TGTGCCAGCAGTACCGGGAGTTCCTACGAGCAGTACTTC. V and J are TRBV12-3 or TRBV12-4 and TRBJ2-7; D perhaps matches TRBD2 (6 bases). V was clipped by 5 bases and J by 1 base, with 9 bases between them. This CDR3 contains 13 residues.

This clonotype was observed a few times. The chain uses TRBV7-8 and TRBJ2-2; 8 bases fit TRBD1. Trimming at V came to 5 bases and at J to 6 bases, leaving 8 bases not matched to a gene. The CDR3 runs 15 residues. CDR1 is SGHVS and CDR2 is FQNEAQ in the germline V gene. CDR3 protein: CASSAVGTGPGELFF. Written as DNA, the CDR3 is TGTGCCAGCAGCGCCGTCGGGACAGGCCCCGGGGAGCTGTTTTTT.